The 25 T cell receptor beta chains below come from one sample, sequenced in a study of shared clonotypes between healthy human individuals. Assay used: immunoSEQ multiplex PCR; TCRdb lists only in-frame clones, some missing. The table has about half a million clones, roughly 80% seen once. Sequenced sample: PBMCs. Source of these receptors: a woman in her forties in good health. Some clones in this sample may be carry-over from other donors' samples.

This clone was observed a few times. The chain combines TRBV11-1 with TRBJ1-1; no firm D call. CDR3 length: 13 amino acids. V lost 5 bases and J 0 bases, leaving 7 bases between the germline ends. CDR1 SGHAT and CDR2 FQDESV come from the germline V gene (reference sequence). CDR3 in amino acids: CASSQQMNTEAFF. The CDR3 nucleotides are TGTGCCAGCAGCCAACAAATGAACACTGAAGCTTTCTTT. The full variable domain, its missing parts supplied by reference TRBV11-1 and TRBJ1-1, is EAEVAQSPRYKITEKSQAVAFWCDPISGHATLYWYRQILGQGPELLVQFQDESVVDDSQLPKDRFSAERLKGVDSTLKIQPAELGDSAMYLCASSQQMNTEAFFGQGTRLTVV.

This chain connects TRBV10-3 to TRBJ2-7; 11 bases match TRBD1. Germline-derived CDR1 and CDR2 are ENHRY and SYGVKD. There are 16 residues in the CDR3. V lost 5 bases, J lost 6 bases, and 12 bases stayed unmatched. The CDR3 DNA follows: TGTGCCATCAGTAACCAATTGGACAGGGGGCGGGTCGAGCAGTACTTC. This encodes CAISNQLDRGRVEQYF.

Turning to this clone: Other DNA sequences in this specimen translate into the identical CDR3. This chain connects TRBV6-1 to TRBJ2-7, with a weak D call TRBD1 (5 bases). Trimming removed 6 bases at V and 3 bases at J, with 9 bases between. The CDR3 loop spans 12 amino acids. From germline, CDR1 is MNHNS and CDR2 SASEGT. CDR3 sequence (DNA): TGTGCCAGCAGAGAGACAGTCTACGAGCAGTACTTC. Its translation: CASRETVYEQYF.

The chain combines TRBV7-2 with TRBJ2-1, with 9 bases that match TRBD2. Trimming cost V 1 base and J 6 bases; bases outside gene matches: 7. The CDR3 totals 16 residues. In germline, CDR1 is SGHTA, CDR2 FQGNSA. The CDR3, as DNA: TGTGCCAGCAGCTTAGTTCTAGCGGGATTAATCAATGAGCAGTTCTTC. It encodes CASSLVLAGLINEQFF. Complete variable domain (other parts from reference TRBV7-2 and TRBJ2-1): GAGVSQSPSNKVTEKGKDVELRCDPISGHTALYWYRQSLGQGLEFLIYFQGNSAPDKSGLPSDRFSAERTGGSVSTLTIQRTQQEDSAVYLCASSLVLAGLINEQFFGPGTRLTVL.

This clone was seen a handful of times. CDR3 sequence reads: CASSRRLAGVEQETQYF. Here the CDR3 DNA reads TGTGCCAGCAGCAGACGACTAGCGGGAGTGGAGCAAGAGACCCAGTACTTC. The chain joins TRBV7-2 to TRBJ2-5; 12 bases match TRBD2. Germline trimming cut 5 bases from V and 2 bases from J; bases unmatched to any gene: 9. This CDR3 has 17 residues. Per the germline V gene, CDR1 is SGHTA and CDR2 is FQGNSA.

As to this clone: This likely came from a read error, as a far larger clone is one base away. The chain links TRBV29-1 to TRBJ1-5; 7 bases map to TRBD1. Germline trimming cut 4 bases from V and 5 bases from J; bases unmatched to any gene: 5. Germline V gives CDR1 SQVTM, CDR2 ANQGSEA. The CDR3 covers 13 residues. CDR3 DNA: TGCAGCGTTGCGTACAGGGGCGATCAGCCCCAGCATTTT. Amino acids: CSVAYRGDQPQHF.

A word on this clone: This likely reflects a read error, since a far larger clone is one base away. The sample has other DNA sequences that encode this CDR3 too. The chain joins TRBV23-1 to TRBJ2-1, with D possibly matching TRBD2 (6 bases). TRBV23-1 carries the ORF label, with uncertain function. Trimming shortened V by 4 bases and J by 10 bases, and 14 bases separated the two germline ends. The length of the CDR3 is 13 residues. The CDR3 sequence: CASSLWTSGEQFF. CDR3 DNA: TGCGCCAGCAGTCTGTGGACCAGCGGGGAGCAGTTCTTC.

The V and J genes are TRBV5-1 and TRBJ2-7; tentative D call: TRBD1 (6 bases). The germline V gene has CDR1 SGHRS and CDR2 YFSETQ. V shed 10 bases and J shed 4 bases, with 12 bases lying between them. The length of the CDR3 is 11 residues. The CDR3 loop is CAPGQSYEQYF. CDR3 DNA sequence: TGCGCCCCAGGACAGAGTTACGAGCAGTACTTC.

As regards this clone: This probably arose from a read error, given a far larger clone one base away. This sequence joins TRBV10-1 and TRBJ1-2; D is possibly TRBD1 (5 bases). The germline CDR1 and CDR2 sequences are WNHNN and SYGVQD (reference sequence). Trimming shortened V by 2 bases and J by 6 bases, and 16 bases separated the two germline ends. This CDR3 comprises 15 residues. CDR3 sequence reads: CASSERDRDFDGYTF. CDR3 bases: TGCGCCAGCAGTGAGAGAGACCGGGACTTCGATGGCTACACCTTC.

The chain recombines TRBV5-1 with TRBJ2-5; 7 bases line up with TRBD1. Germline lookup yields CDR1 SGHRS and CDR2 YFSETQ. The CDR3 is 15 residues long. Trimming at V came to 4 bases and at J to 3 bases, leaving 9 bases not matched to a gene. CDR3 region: CASSPTTGKEETQYF. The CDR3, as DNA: TGCGCCAGCAGCCCGACGACAGGGAAAGAAGAGACCCAGTACTTC. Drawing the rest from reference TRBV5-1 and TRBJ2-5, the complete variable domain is KAGVTQTPRYLIKTRGQQVTLSCSPISGHRSVSWYQQTPGQGLQFLFEYFSETQRNKGNFPGRFSGRQFSNSRSEMNVSTLELGDSALYLCASSPTTGKEETQYFGPGTRLLVL.

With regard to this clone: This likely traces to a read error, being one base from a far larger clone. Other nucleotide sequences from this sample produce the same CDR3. The CDR3 loop reads CASRAGLGLSYNEQFF. Written as DNA, the CDR3 is TGTGCCAGCAGGGCCGGTCTGGGACTGTCCTACAATGAGCAGTTCTTC. This chain connects TRBV2 to TRBJ2-1; weak D call: TRBD2 (6 bases). This CDR3 spans 16 amino acids. With 6 bases removed from V and 1 base from J, the gap between germline ends came to 16 bases. Germline V gene data show CDR1 as SNHLY and CDR2 as FYNNEI.

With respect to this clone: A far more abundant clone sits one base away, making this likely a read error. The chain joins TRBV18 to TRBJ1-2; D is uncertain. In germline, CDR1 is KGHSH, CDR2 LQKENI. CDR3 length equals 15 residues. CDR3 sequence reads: CASSPLSDANHGYTF. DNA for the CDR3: TGTGCCAGCTCACCACTGTCAGACGCTAACCATGGCTACACCTTC. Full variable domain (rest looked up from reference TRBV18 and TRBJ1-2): NAGVMQNPRHLVRRRGQEARLRCSPMKGHSHVYWYRQLPEEGLKFMVYLQKENIIDESGMPKERFSAEFPKEGPSILRIQQVVRGDSAAYFCASSPLSDANHGYTFGSGTRLTVV.

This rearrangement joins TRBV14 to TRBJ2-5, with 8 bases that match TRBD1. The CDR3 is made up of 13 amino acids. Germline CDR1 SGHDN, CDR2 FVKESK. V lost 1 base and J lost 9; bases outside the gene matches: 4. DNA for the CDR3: TGTGCCAGCAGCCAAGCAGGGGGCGGCGCCCAGTACTTC. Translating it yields CASSQAGGGAQYF.

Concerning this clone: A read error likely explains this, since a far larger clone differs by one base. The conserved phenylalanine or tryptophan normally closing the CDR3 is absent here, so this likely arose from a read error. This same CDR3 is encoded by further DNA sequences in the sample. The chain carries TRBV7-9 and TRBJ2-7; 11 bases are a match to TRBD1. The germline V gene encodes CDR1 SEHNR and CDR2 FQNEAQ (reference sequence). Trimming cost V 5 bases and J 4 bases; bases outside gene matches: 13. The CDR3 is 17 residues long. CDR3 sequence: CASSPGPGTGGTYEQYL. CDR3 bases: TGTGCCAGCAGCCCCGGCCCCGGGACAGGGGGGACGTACGAGCAGTACTTA.

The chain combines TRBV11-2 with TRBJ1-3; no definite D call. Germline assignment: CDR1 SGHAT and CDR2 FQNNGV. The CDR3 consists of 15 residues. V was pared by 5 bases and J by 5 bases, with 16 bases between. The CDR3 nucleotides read TGTGCCAGCAGCCGCGAGAGGGTTTATAGAAACACCATATATTTT. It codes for CASSRERVYRNTIYF. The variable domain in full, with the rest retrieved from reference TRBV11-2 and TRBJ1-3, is EAGVAQSPRYKIIEKRQSVAFWCNPISGHATLYWYQQILGQGPKLLIQFQNNGVVDDSQLPKDRFSAERLKGVDSTLKIQPAKLEDSAVYLCASSRERVYRNTIYFGEGSWLTVV.

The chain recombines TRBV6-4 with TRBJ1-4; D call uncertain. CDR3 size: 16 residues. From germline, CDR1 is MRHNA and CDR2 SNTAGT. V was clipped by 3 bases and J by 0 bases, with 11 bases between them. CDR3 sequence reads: CASSDTSRPTNEKLFF. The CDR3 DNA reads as TGTGCCAGCAGTGATACCTCCCGACCAACTAATGAAAAACTGTTTTTT.

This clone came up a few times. Here the CDR3 reads CATSIADTQYF. CDR3 coding DNA: TGTGCCACCAGCATAGCGGATACGCAGTATTTT. The chain links TRBV15 to TRBJ2-3, with a possible D match to TRBD2 (5 bases). The CDR3 length is 11 residues. Trimming took 4 bases from V and 6 from J, leaving 5 bases between them. CDR1 is LNHNV, CDR2 YYDKDF, per germline (reference sequence).

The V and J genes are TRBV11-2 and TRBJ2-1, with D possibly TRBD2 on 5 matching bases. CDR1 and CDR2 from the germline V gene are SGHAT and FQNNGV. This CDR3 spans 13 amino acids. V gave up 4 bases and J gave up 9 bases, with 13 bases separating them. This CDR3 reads CASSSASITEQFF. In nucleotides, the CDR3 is TGTGCCAGCAGCTCGGCTAGCATCACTGAGCAGTTCTTC.

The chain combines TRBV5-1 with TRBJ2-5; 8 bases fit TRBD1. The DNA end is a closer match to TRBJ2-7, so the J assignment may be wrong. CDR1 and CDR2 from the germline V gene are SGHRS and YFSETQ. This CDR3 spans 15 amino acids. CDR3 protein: CASSLAGTGGGEQYF. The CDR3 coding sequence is TGCGCCAGCAGCTTGGCCGGGACAGGAGGGGGCGAGCAGTACTTC.

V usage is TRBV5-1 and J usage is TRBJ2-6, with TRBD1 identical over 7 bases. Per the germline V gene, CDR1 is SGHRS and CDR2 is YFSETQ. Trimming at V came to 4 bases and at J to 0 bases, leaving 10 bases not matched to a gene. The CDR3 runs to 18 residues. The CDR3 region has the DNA TGCGCCAGCAGCACGACCCGGACAGGAAACTCTGGGGCCAACGTCCTGACTTTC. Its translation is CASSTTRTGNSGANVLTF.

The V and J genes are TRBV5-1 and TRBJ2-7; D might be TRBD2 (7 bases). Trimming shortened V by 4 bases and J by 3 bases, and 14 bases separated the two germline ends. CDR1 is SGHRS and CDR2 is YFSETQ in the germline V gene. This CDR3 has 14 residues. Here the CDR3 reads CASSPSGEGYEQYF. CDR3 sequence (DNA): TGCGCCAGCAGCCCGTCAGGGGAGGGCTACGAGCAGTACTTC.

CDR3 in amino acids: CASRGQNYGYTF. CDR3 in DNA: TGTGCCAGCAGGGGACAGAACTATGGCTACACCTTC. The chain is built from TRBV6-6 and TRBJ1-2; 7 bases fit TRBD1. Germline trimming cut 6 bases from V and 2 bases from J; bases unmatched to any gene: 0. Germline V gene lookup returns CDR1 MNHNY and CDR2 SVGAGI (reference sequence). This CDR3 is built from 12 residues.

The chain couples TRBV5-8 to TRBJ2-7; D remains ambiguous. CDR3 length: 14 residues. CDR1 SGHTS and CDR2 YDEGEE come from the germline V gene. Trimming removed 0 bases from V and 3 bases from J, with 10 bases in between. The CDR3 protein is CASSLVGGNYEQYF. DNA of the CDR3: TGTGCCAGCAGCTTGGTAGGCGGAAACTACGAGCAGTACTTC.

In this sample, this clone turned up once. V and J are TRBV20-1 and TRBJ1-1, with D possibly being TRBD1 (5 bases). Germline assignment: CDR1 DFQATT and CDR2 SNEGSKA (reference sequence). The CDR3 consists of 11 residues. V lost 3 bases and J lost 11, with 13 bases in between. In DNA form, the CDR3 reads TGCAGTGCTAGGGAGAGGGAGGGGGCTTTCTTT. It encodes CSAREREGAFF.

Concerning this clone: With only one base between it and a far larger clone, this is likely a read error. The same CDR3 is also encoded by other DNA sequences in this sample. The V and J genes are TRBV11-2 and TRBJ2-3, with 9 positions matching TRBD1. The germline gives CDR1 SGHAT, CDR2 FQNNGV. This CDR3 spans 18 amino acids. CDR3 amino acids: CASSLTSPKDRGTDTQYF. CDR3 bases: TGTGCCAGCAGCTTAACGTCTCCTAAGGACAGGGGAACAGATACGCAGTATTTC.